The clone carrying this T cell receptor (beta chain) was found many times. The record originates from a study of neurological immune-mediated disorders. The cDNA was generated through 5'RACE incorporating 10-nucleotide random UMIs. TCRdb analysed the 5' RACE reads with MiXCR anew, one entry per CDR3 protein. Of over 45,000 distinct CDR3 sequences listed, 3% to 4% are singletons. The sequence was obtained from a woman in her forties with multiple sclerosis. What was sequenced was CD4+ T cells from blood.

The CDR3 sequence: CASSNFPRSYNSPLHF. The DNA for the CDR3 is TGTGCCAGCTCAAATTTCCCAAGGTCCTATAATTCACCCCTCCACTTT. V and J are TRBV18 and TRBJ1-6; D remains ambiguous. Germline CDR1 reads KGHSH; CDR2 reads LQKENI. Trimming removed 5 bases at V and 1 base at J, with 12 bases between. The CDR3 has 16 residues.